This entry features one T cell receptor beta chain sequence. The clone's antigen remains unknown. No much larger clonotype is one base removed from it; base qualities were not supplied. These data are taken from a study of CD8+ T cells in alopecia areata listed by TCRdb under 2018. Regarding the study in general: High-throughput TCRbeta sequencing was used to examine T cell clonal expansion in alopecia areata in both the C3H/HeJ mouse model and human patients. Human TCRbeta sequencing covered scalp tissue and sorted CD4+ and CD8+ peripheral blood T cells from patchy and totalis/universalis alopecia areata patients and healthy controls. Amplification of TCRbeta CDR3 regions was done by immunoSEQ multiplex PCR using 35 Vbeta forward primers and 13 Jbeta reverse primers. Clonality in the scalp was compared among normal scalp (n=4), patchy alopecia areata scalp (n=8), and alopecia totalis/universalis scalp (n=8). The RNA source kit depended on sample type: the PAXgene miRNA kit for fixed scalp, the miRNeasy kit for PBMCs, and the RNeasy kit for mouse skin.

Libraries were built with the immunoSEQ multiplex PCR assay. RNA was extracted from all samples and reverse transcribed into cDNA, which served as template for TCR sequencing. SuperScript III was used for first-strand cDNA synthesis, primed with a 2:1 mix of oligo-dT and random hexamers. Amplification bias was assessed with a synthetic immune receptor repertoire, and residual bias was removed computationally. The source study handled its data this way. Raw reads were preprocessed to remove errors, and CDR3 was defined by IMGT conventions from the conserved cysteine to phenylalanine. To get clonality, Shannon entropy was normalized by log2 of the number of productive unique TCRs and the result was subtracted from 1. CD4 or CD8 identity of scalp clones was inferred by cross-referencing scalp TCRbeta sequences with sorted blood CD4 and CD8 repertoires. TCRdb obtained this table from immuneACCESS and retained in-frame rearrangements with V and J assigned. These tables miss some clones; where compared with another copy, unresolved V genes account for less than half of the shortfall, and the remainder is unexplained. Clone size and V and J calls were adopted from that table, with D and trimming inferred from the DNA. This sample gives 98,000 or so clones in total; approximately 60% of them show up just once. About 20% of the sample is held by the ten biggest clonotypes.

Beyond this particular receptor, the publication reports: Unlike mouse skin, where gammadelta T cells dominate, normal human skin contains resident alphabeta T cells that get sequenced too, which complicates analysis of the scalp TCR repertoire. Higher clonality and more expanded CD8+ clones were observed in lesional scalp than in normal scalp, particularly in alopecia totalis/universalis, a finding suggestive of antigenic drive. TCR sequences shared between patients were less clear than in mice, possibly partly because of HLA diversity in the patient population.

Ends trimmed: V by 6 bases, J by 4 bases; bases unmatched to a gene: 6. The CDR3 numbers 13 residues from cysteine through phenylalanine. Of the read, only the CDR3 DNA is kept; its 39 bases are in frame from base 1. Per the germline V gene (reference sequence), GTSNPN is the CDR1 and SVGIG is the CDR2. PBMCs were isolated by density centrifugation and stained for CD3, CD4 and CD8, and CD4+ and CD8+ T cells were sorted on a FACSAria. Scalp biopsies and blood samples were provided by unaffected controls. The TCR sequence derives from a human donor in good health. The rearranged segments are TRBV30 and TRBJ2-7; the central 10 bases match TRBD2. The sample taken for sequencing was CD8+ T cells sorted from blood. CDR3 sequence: CACRLLAGYEQYF. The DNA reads TGTGCCTGCCGCCTACTAGCGGGATACGAGCAGTACTTC.